This TCR beta chain was captured by sequencing in a study of response to subunit inactivated influenza vaccine. A few counts support this clonotype. Antigen unknown. CDR3 length: 16 amino acids. J gave up 3 bases and V 4 bases, and 9 bases lay outside the gene matches. Germline V gene lookup returns CDR1 KGHDR and CDR2 SFDVKD. TCRdb redid the calling of the RT-PCR reads with MiXCR, one entry per CDR3 protein. Of almost 250,000 distinct CDR3 sequences listed, more than 9% are singletons. Regarding the study as a whole: The authors put forward the suggestion that each seasonal influenza vaccination may bring in only a limited number of new T cells.

Material: non-naive T cells sorted from PBMCs, obtained approximately 15 days before vaccination. This chain links TRBV24-1 with TRBJ2-3, with TRBD2 matching 7 bases. The sequence was obtained from a man aged 45-65 years who received an inactivated influenza vaccine. This CDR3 is CATSDPERGATDTQYF. In DNA form, the CDR3 reads TGTGCCACCAGTGACCCGGAGCGGGGAGCAACAGATACGCAGTATTTT.